One TCR beta chain is described in this entry. The antigen is not known. Researchers ran the PCR with 60 Vbeta and 13 Jbeta primers. Sequencing was performed with immunoSEQ multiplex PCR; in TCRdb, only in-frame clones are kept and a portion is missing. The sample has some 190,000 clones; 75% to 85% are singletons. The germline gives CDR1 SGHTA, CDR2 FQGNSA. The CDR3 extends over 17 amino acids. V dropped 4 bases and J dropped 0 bases, with 18 bases sitting between them. The entry originates in a study of cytomegalovirus exposure and HLA in healthy donors. Study-wide findings and caveats: Later analysis identified several of the most significant clusters that appeared linked to common viral pathogens.

The TCR originated in a woman in her 30s in good health and CMV-seropositive. This chain connects TRBV7-2 to TRBJ1-2; D is uncertain. The source material was PBMCs. CDR3 coding DNA: TGTGCCAGCAGCTCCCCCCCGGGGTTCACAGCTAACTATGGCTACACCTTC. Amino acid sequence: CASSSPPGFTANYGYTF.